These 13 T cell receptor beta chains were sequenced from one sample in a study of blood T cell repertoires in COVID-19 (TCRdb year 2020). Library preparation was by the immunoSEQ multiplex PCR assay. This is the immuneACCESS table as TCRdb keeps it, with only in-frame sequences that have V and J called. A part of the clones is gone; compared with another copy, unresolved V genes explain less than half, and the rest is unexplained. A total of around 200,000 clones appear in this sample, about 85% of them only once. Roughly 20% of the sample rests with the top ten. Sequencing input: PBMCs or T cells enriched from blood (not recorded which). These receptors were taken from a man aged 35 to 55 who had recovered from COVID-19.

The chain carries TRBV6-1 and TRBJ2-1; perhaps TRBD2 as D (6 bases). This CDR3 comprises 15 residues. Trimming removed 3 bases at V and 2 bases at J, with 11 bases between. Looked up from germline, CDR1 is MNHNS and CDR2 is SASEGT. This chain's CDR3 is CASSERRGPYNEQFF. The CDR3 region has the DNA TGTGCCAGCAGTGAGAGGAGGGGTCCCTACAATGAGCAGTTCTTC.

This chain uses TRBV5-1 with TRBJ1-4; tentatively, D is TRBD1 (6 bases). Germline CDR1 and CDR2: SGHRS and YFSETQ. V lost 0 bases and J lost 5, with 11 bases in between. This CDR3 is built from 15 residues. The CDR3 coding sequence is TGCGCCAGCAGCTTGGTTGGACAGCCCAATGAAAAACTGTTTTTT. Translated: CASSLVGQPNEKLFF.

This clone was seen more than once but under ten times. This chain joins TRBV20-1 and TRBJ1-2; D is uncertain. V was cut by 1 base and J by 12 bases, with 12 bases left in between. The CDR3 loop spans 11 amino acids. Germline CDR1 DFQATT, CDR2 SNEGSKA (reference sequence). The CDR3 nucleotides are TGCAGTGCTAGAGTTCTTACAGCGGACACCTTC. Translating it yields CSARVLTADTF.

The chain recombines TRBV28 with TRBJ2-7, with D maybe TRBD2 (6 bases). V lost 9 bases, J lost 3 bases, and 21 bases lay in between. The CDR3 covers 15 residues. The germline V gene has CDR1 MDHEN and CDR2 SYDVKM. The CDR3 DNA follows: TGTGCCAGTAGACCTTTGGCGGGGCAGGTCTACGAGCAGTACTTC. Protein sequence: CASRPLAGQVYEQYF.

The chain has TRBV19 and TRBJ2-1, with TRBD1 matching over 9 bases. Trimming took 3 bases from V and 7 from J; bases not matched to a gene: 7. Germline values: CDR1 LNHDA, CDR2 SQIVND (reference sequence). This CDR3 region has 15 residues. CDR3 bases: TGTGCCAGTAGTATTTCGGGACAGGGTTATAATGAGCAGTTCTTC. It translates to CASSISGQGYNEQFF.

This chain uses TRBV20-1 with TRBJ2-5; possibly TRBD2 for D (5 bases). This CDR3 has 12 residues. V dropped 3 bases and J dropped 5 bases, with 10 bases sitting between them. The germline V gene has CDR1 DFQATT and CDR2 SNEGSKA (reference sequence). CDR3 loop: CSASRSDETQYF. As DNA, the CDR3 is TGCAGTGCTAGTCGTAGCGACGAGACCCAGTACTTC.

The chain recombines TRBV9 with TRBJ2-2; maybe TRBD1 (6 bases). This CDR3 contains 15 residues. The germline V gene encodes CDR1 SGDLS and CDR2 YYNGEE. V gave up 0 bases and J gave up 5 bases, with 11 bases separating them. The CDR3 nucleotides read TGTGCCAGCAGCGTAGGGCAGGGGAAAACCGGGGAGCTGTTTTTT. Translation gives CASSVGQGKTGELFF. Variable domain in full (rest from reference TRBV9 and TRBJ2-2): DSGVTQTPKHLITATGQRVTLRCSPRSGDLSVYWYQQSLDQGLQFLIQYYNGEERAKGNILERFSAQQFPDLHSELNLSSLELGDSALYFCASSVGQGKTGELFFGEGSRLTVL.

Only a few counts were recorded for this clone. The rearrangement joins TRBV2 to TRBJ1-2; 7 bases line up with TRBD1. Germline V gene data show CDR1 as SNHLY and CDR2 as FYNNEI. With V trimmed by 2 bases and J by 7 bases, 7 bases remained unmatched. CDR3 length: 14 amino acids. Written as DNA, the CDR3 is TGTGCCAGCAGTGAATTTGAAGGGGGCGGTGGCTACACCTTC. Protein sequence: CASSEFEGGGGYTF.

This chain connects TRBV19 to TRBJ1-4; no clear D gene. The germline V gene encodes CDR1 LNHDA and CDR2 SQIVND (reference sequence). CDR3 length: 13 residues. The germline V and J ends were trimmed by 4 bases and 8 bases, with 11 bases remaining between them. The DNA for the CDR3 is TGTGCCAGTAGTACTCTTTCAGGAGAAAAACTGTTTTTT. It yields the protein CASSTLSGEKLFF.

This clone was recorded a few times. The V and J genes are TRBV7-9 and TRBJ2-7; possible D gene TRBD2, 6 bases. This CDR3 is built from 13 residues. Trimming removed 0 bases at V and 7 bases at J, with 10 bases between. Germline loops: CDR1 SEHNR, CDR2 FQNEAQ (reference sequence). DNA for the CDR3: TGTGCCAGCAGCTTAGCTACTAGCAGGGAGCAGTACTTC. It yields the protein CASSLATSREQYF.

V and J are TRBV28 and TRBJ2-1, with 7 bases fitting TRBD2. The length of the CDR3 is 15 residues. Trimming took 7 bases from V and 0 from J; bases not matched to a gene: 6. Germline values: CDR1 MDHEN, CDR2 SYDVKM. CDR3 protein: CASTLGGSSYNEQFF. CDR3 coding DNA: TGTGCCAGCACCCTCGGGGGGAGCTCCTACAATGAGCAGTTCTTC.

The chain recombines TRBV4-1 with TRBJ2-7, with TRBD1 as a possible D gene (6 bases). The CDR3 consists of 16 residues. Germline lookup yields CDR1 MGHRA and CDR2 YSYEKL. V dropped 2 bases and J dropped 2 bases, with 16 bases sitting between them. CDR3 sequence reads: CASSQTTGASPYEQYF. Here the CDR3 DNA reads TGCGCCAGCAGCCAAACGACAGGCGCTTCGCCCTACGAGCAGTACTTC.

Only a few counts were recorded for this clone. The V call is TRBV6-5, the J call TRBJ1-5, with 7 bases matching TRBD1. Germline CDR1 reads MNHEY; CDR2 reads SVGAGI. Unmatched junction bases numbered 8, after V lost 6 bases and J lost 3 bases. The CDR3 spans 15 residues. The CDR3 DNA reads as TGTGCCAGCAGCCTATACGGACAGGCCAATCAGCCCCAGCATTTT. Residues: CASSLYGQANQPQHF.